Following are 5 T cell receptor beta chains from one sample sequenced in a study of T cells in Graves' hyperthyroidism and ophthalmopathy. TCR beta CDR3 regions were amplified from RNA. The primer set for the first-round RT-PCR of the TCR CDR3 was HTBI. TCRdb analysed the multiplex PCR reads with MiXCR anew, one entry per CDR3 protein. The sample lists hundreds of thousands of distinct CDR3 sequences, approximately 19% seen once, with about a sixth in the top ten. The specimen sequenced was blood. These receptor sequences come from a woman in her fifties or sixties with Graves' hyperthyroidism that later progressed to Graves' ophthalmopathy.

The J gene is TRBJ2-2, the V gene TRBV7-9; 11 nucleotides match TRBD1. The CDR3 contains 16 residues. The germline gives CDR1 SEHNR, CDR2 FQNEAQ (reference sequence). After removal of 2 bases from V and 4 bases from J, the junction contained 3 bases not matched to a gene. The CDR3 region has the DNA TGTGCCAGCAGCTTATACGGGACAGGGGGCACCGGGGAGCTGTTTTTT. This codes for CASSLYGTGGTGELFF.

The chain links TRBV6-1 to TRBJ1-2; TRBD1 is a possible D gene (6 bases). This CDR3 contains 14 residues. Germline CDR1 is MNHNS and CDR2 is SASEGT. The V end was cut by 5 bases, the J end by 4 bases, with 14 bases between. DNA of the CDR3: TGTGCCAGCAGTAGGTCCGGACAGAGCTATGGCTACACCTTC. It codes for CASSRSGQSYGYTF.

The V call is TRBV6-1, the J call TRBJ2-5, with D possibly matching TRBD2 (5 bases). Germline loops: CDR1 MNHNS, CDR2 SASEGT. V lost 4 bases to trimming and J lost 5 bases, with 14 bases between them. The CDR3 length is 14 residues. CDR3 bases: TGTGCCAGCAGTGGTACCCGAGGGATGGAGACCCAGTACTTC. It specifies CASSGTRGMETQYF.

This clonotype was counted a few times. The genes are TRBV7-6 and TRBJ1-5, with D perhaps matching TRBD1 (6 bases). V was trimmed by 1 base and J by 6 bases, leaving 10 bases between them. CDR3 length: 14 residues. CDR1 and CDR2 (germline): SGHVS, FNYEAQ. The CDR3 spells CASSLGGAVQPQHF. The CDR3 DNA follows: TGTGCCAGCAGCTTAGGGGGGGCCGTTCAGCCCCAGCATTTT. Combining the CDR3 with reference TRBV7-6 and TRBJ1-5 gives the whole variable domain GAGVSQSPRYKVTKRGQDVALRCDPISGHVSLYWYRQALGQGPEFLTYFNYEAQQDKSGLPNDRFSAERPEGSISTLTIQRTEQRDSAMYRCASSLGGAVQPQHFGDGTRLSIL.

This clonotype has ten or more counts. The chain has TRBV18 and TRBJ2-7, with D possibly matching TRBD1 (5 bases). Germline assignment: CDR1 KGHSH and CDR2 LQKENI. V was shortened by 5 bases and J by 3 bases, with 8 bases between the two germline ends. This CDR3 region has 12 residues. The CDR3 region is CASSSDNYEQYF. The CDR3 region has the DNA TGTGCCAGCTCATCGGACAACTACGAGCAGTACTTC.